The 24 T cell receptor delta chains listed next were all sequenced from one sample in a study of gamma-delta T cells after stem cell transplantation. TCRdb re-called the RT-PCR reads via CATT. This sample has over 1,100 delta-chain clones, with roughly 6.2% found just once. Sequenced input: gamma-delta T cells. The source is a human donor. It is not recorded whose cells these are; they may come from a transplant donor.

This clone has more than one count but fewer than ten. A read error likely explains this, since a far larger clone differs by one base. V and J are TRDV2 and TRDJ1; 8 nucleotides line up with TRDD3. The CDR3 is 11 amino acids. CDR1 GEAIGNYY and CDR2 EKD come from the germline V gene. CDR3 sequence (DNA): TGTGCCTGTGACAAGGGGGATAAACCCATCTTT. The encoded protein is CACDKGDKPIF.

In regard to this clone: The TCRdb protein, from a much larger clone, departs from this DNA's translation at residue 5, likely by read error; the protein shown derives from the DNA. The chain carries TRDV2 and TRDJ1; TRDD3 matches at 8 bases. The V and J ends lost 3 bases and 0 bases, in that order; junction bases with no gene match: 14. This CDR3 is built from 18 residues. Germline CDR1 reads GEAIGNYY; CDR2 reads EKD. The CDR3 sequence: CACDVVLGATGYTDKLIF. The CDR3 DNA is TGTGCCTGTGACGTGGTACTGGGGGCCACGGGGTACACCGATAAACTCATCTTT.

Points on this clone: TCRdb assigns this DNA the protein of a much larger clone, which departs from its translation at residue 12; this likely reflects a read error, and the protein shown comes from translating the DNA. This rearrangement joins TRDV2 to TRDJ1; the D is unclear. The germline CDR1 and CDR2 sequences are GEAIGNYY and EKD. This CDR3 region has 13 residues. CDR3 nucleotide sequence: TGTGCCTGCGACATCGAGCTCACCGATAAACTCACCTTT. As protein: CACDIELTDKLTF.

As regards this clone: The protein that TCRdb holds for this DNA derives from a much larger clone and differs from the translated DNA at residue 14, which likely indicates a read error; the protein shown here is translated from the DNA. The rearrangement joins TRDV2 to TRDJ3; 11 bases fit TRDD3. CDR1 GEAIGNYY and CDR2 EKD come from the germline V gene. There are 20 residues in the CDR3. CDR3 loop: CACDPILGDMPSWGTRQMFF. CDR3 coding DNA: TGTGCCTGTGACCCCATACTGGGGGATATGCCCTCCTGGGGCACCCGACAGATGTTTTTC.

This clone is classed as medium-sized. A much larger clone differs by one base, so this may be a read error. The chain combines TRDV2 with TRDJ1; 8 bases align to TRDD3. Germline loops: CDR1 GEAIGNYY, CDR2 EKD. This CDR3 is built from 15 residues. The CDR3 sequence is CARDLLGVNTDKLIF. The CDR3 coding sequence is TGTGCCCGTGACCTACTGGGGGTTAACACCGATAAACTCATCTTT.

As to this clone: TCRdb has a much larger clone's protein, which differs at residue 15 from the translation of this DNA, likely because of a read error; what is shown is the protein translated from the DNA. This chain links TRDV2 with TRDJ3; 7 bases map to TRDD3. This CDR3 has 20 amino acids. Germline assignment: CDR1 GEAIGNYY and CDR2 EKD. CDR3 in DNA: TGTGCCTGTGACACCTTACTGGGGCCCCGGGGGTCCTGGGACATCCGACAGATGTTTTTC. It is translated as CACDTLLGPRGSWDIRQMFF.

With respect to this clone: It differs at one base from a far larger clone, so likely a read error. This same CDR3 is encoded by further DNA sequences in the sample. As DNA, the CDR3 is TGTGCCTGCGACACACTGCCGGAGGTCTCCTCAGTTGGTAGTGGGGGATATGTACGGTACACCGATAAACTCATCTTT. Amino acids: CACDTLPEVSSVGSGGYVRYTDKLIF. The chain carries TRDV2 and TRDJ1; 9 bases agree with TRDD3. CDR3 length: 26 amino acids. CDR1 and CDR2 (germline): GEAIGNYY, EKD.

This clone was counted between two and nine times. The TCRdb protein, from a much larger clone, departs from this DNA's translation at residue 3, likely by read error; the protein shown derives from the DNA. J is TRDJ3 and V is TRDV2, with TRDD3 matching 12 bases. CDR1 and CDR2 from the germline V gene are GEAIGNYY and EKD. The CDR3 length is 21 residues. CDR3 sequence reads: CARDTISTGGYSSWDTRQMFF. CDR3 DNA: TGTGCCCGTGACACTATCAGTACTGGGGGATACAGCTCCTGGGACACCCGACAGATGTTTTTC.

This clone was detected a few times. Since a far larger clone is one base different, this is likely a read error. Other DNA sequences in this specimen translate into the identical CDR3. The rearrangement links TRDV2 to TRDJ1, with 8 bases aligning to TRDD3. CDR1 and CDR2 from the germline V gene are GEAIGNYY and EKD. With 0 bases clipped from V and 6 bases from J, the junction kept 29 bases outside the gene matches. The CDR3 runs 22 residues. Here the CDR3 reads CACDTIGNQLGDTPFPGNKLIF. DNA for the CDR3: TGTGCCTGTGACACCATCGGGAATCAACTAGGGGATACCCCTTTTCCGGGAAATAAACTCATCTTT.

This clone appeared a few times. The protein TCRdb gives is from a much larger clone and does not agree with this DNA's translation at residue 6, likely a read error; the protein shown here comes from the DNA. The chain uses TRDV2 and TRDJ1, with 9 bases matching TRDD3. This CDR3 is built from 17 residues. Per germline, CDR1 GEAIGNYY and CDR2 EKD. J lost 2 bases, V lost 0 bases, and 9 bases had no gene match. The CDR3 reads CACDTTPTGGETDKLIF. CDR3 sequence (DNA): TGTGCCTGTGACACCACTCCTACTGGGGGAGAAACCGATAAACTCATCTTT.

Note on this clone: This DNA's translation and the protein TCRdb lists, from a much larger clone, do not match at residue 12, likely due to a read error; the protein shown is translated from the DNA. The rearrangement links TRDV1 to TRDJ4; 8 bases fit TRDD3. This CDR3 region has 17 residues. V lost 2 bases to trimming and J lost 1 base; unmatched junction nucleotides: 12. Germline V lookup: CDR1 TSWWSYY, CDR2 QGS. The CDR3 spells CALGEIEEALGVRPLIF. Written as DNA, the CDR3 is TGTGCTCTTGGGGAAATAGAAGAGGCACTGGGGGTCAGACCCCTGATCTTT.

This clone was seen a few times. Since a far larger clone is one base different, this is likely a read error. The chain couples TRDV2 to TRDJ1; 10 nucleotides match TRDD3. From germline, CDR1 is GEAIGNYY and CDR2 EKD. The CDR3 consists of 19 residues. CDR3 nucleotide sequence: TGTGCCTGTGACGAAATCGGGTTGTTGGGGGATACCCTCCCCGATAAACCCATCTTT. It encodes CACDEIGLLGDTLPDKPIF.

This clone was observed a single time. The chain joins TRDV2 to TRDJ1, with 13 bases lining up with TRDD3. This CDR3 is 15 amino acids long. V lost 3 bases, J lost 10 bases, and 10 bases stayed unmatched. Germline values: CDR1 GEAIGNYY, CDR2 EKD. CDR3 residues: CACDSLTGGYEGLIF. In DNA, the CDR3 is TGTGCCTGTGACTCTCTGACTGGGGGATACGAAGGACTCATCTTT.

Worth noting for this clone: A far larger clone is only one base removed, so a read error is likely. Distinct nucleotide sequences in the sample also encode this CDR3. This chain links TRDV2 with TRDJ1, with 13 bases lining up with TRDD3. The germline V gene encodes CDR1 GEAIGNYY and CDR2 EKD. The CDR3 extends over 19 amino acids. CDR3 DNA: TGCGCCTGTGACATCATTACTGGGGGATACGGGGGGGACCCCGATAAACTCATCTTT. Amino acid sequence: CACDIITGGYGGDPDKLIF.

There are a few counts of this clone. A far larger clone is a single base away, which makes a read error likely. This chain uses TRDV2 with TRDJ1; TRDD3 matches 9 bases. CDR3 length: 26 residues. The germline CDR1 and CDR2 sequences are GEAIGNYY and EKD. In DNA form, the CDR3 reads TGTGCCCGTGACACACTGCCGGAGGTCTCCTCAGTTGGTAGTGGGGGATATGTACGGTACACCGATAAACTCATCTTT. Translated, it gives CARDTLPEVSSVGSGGYVRYTDKLIF.

In regard to this clone: A far larger clone is one nucleotide away, so this likely arose from a read error. The same CDR3 can be traced to other DNA sequences in this sample. The V call is TRDV2, the J call TRDJ1, with D perhaps TRDD3 (6 bases). The CDR3 covers 16 residues. Germline assignment: CDR1 GEAIGNYY and CDR2 EKD. CDR3 sequence reads: CACDSMEGGNTDKLIF. CDR3 bases: TGTGCCTGTGACTCGATGGAGGGGGGGAACACTGATAAACTCATCTTT.

This clone turned up a few times. This DNA translates differently at residue 9 from the TCRdb protein, which is that of a much larger clone; a read error is likely, and the protein shown is the DNA's own translation. The rearrangement uses TRDV1 and TRDJ1, with D tentatively TRDD2 or TRDD3 (7 bases each). This CDR3 spans 21 amino acids. V was trimmed by 4 bases and J by 0 bases, leaving 30 bases between them. Germline CDR1 is TSWWSYY and CDR2 is QGS. CDR3 region: CALGVPFLTGGYARYTDKLIF. The CDR3 region has the DNA TGTGCTCTTGGGGTTCCCTTCCTCACGGGCGGATACGCAAGGTACACCGATAAACTCATCTTT.

This clone appeared a few times. The amino acid sequence in TCRdb belongs to a much larger clone and departs from this DNA's translation at residue 6, likely a sequencing read error; the sequence shown is translated from the DNA. J is TRDJ1 and V is TRDV2; D not certain. Germline-derived CDR1 and CDR2 are GEAIGNYY and EKD. V lost 5 bases to trimming and J lost 0 bases, with 12 bases between them. The CDR3 length is 14 residues. Here the CDR3 DNA reads TGTGCCTGTGTGAGTCCGGAGTACACCGATAAACTCATCTTT. Amino acid sequence: CACVSPEYTDKLIF.

The sample holds a few counts of this clone. A far larger clone is one base from this, pointing to a likely read error. The chain carries TRDV1 and TRDJ1, with 12 positions matching TRDD3. The CDR3 spans 22 residues. V was clipped by 9 bases and J by 0 bases; unmatched bases: 26. Germline CDR1 TSWWSYY, CDR2 QGS. This CDR3 is CALVSPTVWYWGIHQYTDKLIF. CDR3 DNA: TGTGCTCTAGTGAGTCCTACTGTATGGTACTGGGGGATACACCAATACACCGATAAACTCATCTTT.

With respect to this clone: A far larger clone differs by one base, so this is likely a read error. The chain recombines TRDV2 with TRDJ1; possibly TRDD1 for D (5 bases). This CDR3 contains 19 residues. Per the germline V gene, CDR1 is GEAIGNYY and CDR2 is EKD. In DNA, the CDR3 is TGTGCCCGTGACACGCTGGCGAGAAATCTAGAAACGGACACCGATAAACTCATCTTT. As protein: CARDTLARNLETDTDKLIF.

This clone is categorized as medium-sized. It is likely a read error: a sequence one base away is far more abundant. The chain links TRDV2 to TRDJ1; 8 bases match TRDD3. The CDR3 runs to 16 residues. Trimming removed 3 bases from V and 0 bases from J; junction bases left unmatched: 8. Germline V gene lookup returns CDR1 GEAIGNYY and CDR2 EKD. The CDR3 coding sequence is TGTGCCTGTGACGCCCTGGGGGAGAAGTACACCGATAAACTCATCTTT. Its translation: CACDALGEKYTDKLIF.

This clone was picked up a small number of times. The translation of this DNA and the TCRdb protein of a much larger clone differ at residue 3, probably owing to a read error; the protein shown here is translated from the DNA. The chain has TRDV2 and TRDJ1, with 7 nucleotides matching TRDD3. The CDR3 totals 16 residues. Germline V lookup: CDR1 GEAIGNYY, CDR2 EKD. CDR3: CARDHLTGDHTDKLIF. The CDR3 DNA reads as TGTGCCCGTGACCACCTTACTGGGGACCACACCGATAAACTCATCTTT.

This clone came up a few times. TCRdb's listed protein matches a much larger clone and diverges from this DNA's translation at residue 11, likely through a read error; the protein shown comes from the DNA. J is TRDJ3 and V is TRDV2, with no clear D. The germline V gene has CDR1 GEAIGNYY and CDR2 EKD. CDR3 size: 18 residues. As DNA, the CDR3 is TGTGCCTGTGACATCGTAAAGGACCGCTCCCGGGACACCCGACAGATGTTTTTC. Translated: CACDIVKDRSRDTRQMFF.

This clone showed up just a few times. TCRdb's entry gives the protein of a much larger clone, which mismatches this DNA's translation at residue 7, likely from a read error; the protein reported here is translated from the DNA. This sequence joins TRDV2 and TRDJ1; TRDD3 agrees at 10 bases. V trimming: 3 bases; J trimming: 0 bases; junction bases outside the gene matches: 12. CDR3 length equals 18 residues. Germline V CDR1 and CDR2: GEAIGNYY, EKD. The CDR3 DNA reads TGTGCCTGTGACCCACTACCGGGGGATACGCGGGACACCGATAAACTCATCTTT. It specifies CACDPLPGDTRDTDKLIF.